The clone carrying this T cell receptor (beta chain) has at least ten counts. The time point here: persistent/refractory GD, antithyroid drugs over 5 years with positive TRAb. Extracted RNA from PBMCs served as the source of the TCR library. This entry belongs to a study of regulatory T cells in long-lasting Graves disease. Germline V gene data show CDR1 as MGHDK and CDR2 as SYGVNS. The CDR3 is 15 residues long. The V gene lost 1 base and the J gene lost 3 bases, with 13 bases spanning the gap. In building TCR beta libraries, iRepertoire HTBI primers were used together with Arm-PCR of CDR3 regions. Each CDR3 protein gets one entry after TCRdb re-called the multiplex PCR reads with MiXCR. The sample lists roughly 500,000 distinct CDR3 sequences; about a fifth were seen once.

This clonotype was obtained from a female donor with Graves disease. The gene calls are TRBV25-1 and TRBJ2-7; no firm D call. Sequenced here: peripheral blood mononuclear cells (PBMCs), sampled when the disease was refractory, from a patient treated with antithyroid drugs. The CDR3 DNA sequence: TGTGCCAGCAGTGAATTTGGTGAGAACCTCTACGAGCAGTACTTC. As protein: CASSEFGENLYEQYF.